This T cell receptor beta chain appears in the sequencing data of a study of T-cell memory formation after mild COVID-19 (dated by TCRdb to the early 2020s). In terms of the full investigation: TCR sequence clusters from the two donors were found to be largely donor specific. In a couple of donors, T-cell clones that expanded and contracted after mild COVID-19 were followed by sequencing TCRalpha and TCRbeta repertoires longitudinally. The cohort comprised two young, previously healthy adult volunteers, one female and one male.

Concerning this clonotype: Its binding antigen is unknown. No base quality information exists; no much larger clone differs at one position.

Broader findings and caveats from the paper: Some responding clones were detected in pre-infection memory, suggesting pre-existing cross-reactive memory T cells joined the SARS-CoV-2 response. Contracting CD4+ clones appeared mostly in the CM and EM memory subsets, whereas CD8+ clones were enriched in EMRA. Balanced CD4/CD8 phenotypes were observed for clones contracting from day 15 to 85, whereas a bias towards CD4+ was observed for a second wave of clones expanding from day 15 to 37. SARS-CoV-2 specificity was not confirmed for the second-wave clones peaking on day 37. The study included only a couple of mild cases, and larger cohorts that include severe cases with pre-infection samples were judged to be necessary.

The junction shows trimming of 3 bases on V and 6 bases on J, plus 24 bases between the germline ends. The CDR3 holds 17 amino acids from the cysteine to the phenylalanine. The only DNA kept is the CDR3, 51 bases in frame from the first base. From a lookup of the germline V gene, CDR1 and CDR2 are SGHVS and FQNEAQ. Sequenced using an Illumina NovaSeq 6000. Using 5'RACE with constant-segment primers, TCRalpha and TCRbeta cDNA libraries were constructed, with sample barcodes and unique molecular identifiers added in the process. Trizol reagent was used to extract RNA from every sample. Library amplification was performed in two PCR steps, and a second sample barcode and Illumina TruSeq adapters were introduced in the second step. Sequencing of the libraries was done on an Illumina NovaSeq, producing 2 x 150 bp paired-end reads. Regarding the original processing steps: The reads were demultiplexed and collapsed into UMI-guided consensus sequences using migec v1.2.7. Using mixcr v2.1.11, UMI consensuses were aligned to TRA and TRB V and J templates and then assembled into clonotypes. Expanded or contracted clonotypes were those called significant by both edgeR and NoisET, with noise models trained on biological replicates. edgeR calls used a false discovery rate-adjusted p below 0.01 and a log2 fold-change threshold of 1. As an exploratory analysis of dynamics, max-normalized trajectories of the 1000 most abundant clonotypes were examined with PCA combined with hierarchical clustering. Separately sequenced CD4+ and CD8+ repertoires were used to assign the CD4 or CD8 phenotype of responding clones. In-frame beta chains were kept once TCRdb had trimmed the public reads at Q25 with fastp and called clones with MiXCR. CDR3 protein sequences are deduplicated, and each keeps its most common genes and DNA. The V and J calls and clone size come from TCRdb's table, not from the authors' own analysis. A total of roughly 150,000 distinct CDR3 sequences appear in this sample, around 14% of them only once. Clones ranked in the top ten supply less than 30% of the sample.

Ficoll-Paque density gradient centrifugation was used to isolate PBMCs. The sample consisted of PBMCs or a T cell subset sorted from them (not recorded which). The sequence was collected from an adult woman who had mild COVID-19 (a few samples of this study predate the infection). The sample titles of this study are shuffled in the database, so cell type and time point are left out; the donor was told from shared clones. The sequence joins TRBV7-8 to TRBJ2-7; the D gene is perhaps TRBD1, on 5 matching bases. The nucleotide sequence reads TGTGCCAGCAGCTTGGGAAAGCTGGAAGGGGTATTTTTCGAGCAGTACTTC. This gives the protein CASSLGKLEGVFFEQYF.